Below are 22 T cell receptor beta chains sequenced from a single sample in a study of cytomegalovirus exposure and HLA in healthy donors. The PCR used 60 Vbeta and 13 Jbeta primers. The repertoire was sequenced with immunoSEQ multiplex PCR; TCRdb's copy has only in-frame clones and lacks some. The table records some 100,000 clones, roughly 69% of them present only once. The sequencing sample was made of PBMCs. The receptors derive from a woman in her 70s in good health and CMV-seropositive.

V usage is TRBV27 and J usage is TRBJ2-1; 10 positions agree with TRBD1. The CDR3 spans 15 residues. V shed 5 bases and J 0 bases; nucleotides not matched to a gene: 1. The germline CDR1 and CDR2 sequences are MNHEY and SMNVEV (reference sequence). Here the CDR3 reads CASSRTGGSYNEQFF. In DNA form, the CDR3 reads TGTGCCAGCAGTAGGACAGGGGGCTCCTACAATGAGCAGTTCTTC.

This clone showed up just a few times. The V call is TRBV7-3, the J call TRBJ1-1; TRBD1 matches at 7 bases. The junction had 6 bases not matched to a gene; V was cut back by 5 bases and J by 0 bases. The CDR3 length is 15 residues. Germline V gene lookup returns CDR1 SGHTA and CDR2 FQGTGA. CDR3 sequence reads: CASSPDRAMNTEAFF. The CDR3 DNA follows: TGTGCCAGCAGCCCAGACAGGGCCATGAACACTGAAGCTTTCTTT.

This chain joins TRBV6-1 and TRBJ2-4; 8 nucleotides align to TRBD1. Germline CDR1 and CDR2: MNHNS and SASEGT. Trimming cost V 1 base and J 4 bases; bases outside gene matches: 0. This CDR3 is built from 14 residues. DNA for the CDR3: TGTGCCAGCAGTGAAGGGACAGGGAAAAACATTCAGTACTTC. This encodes CASSEGTGKNIQYF.

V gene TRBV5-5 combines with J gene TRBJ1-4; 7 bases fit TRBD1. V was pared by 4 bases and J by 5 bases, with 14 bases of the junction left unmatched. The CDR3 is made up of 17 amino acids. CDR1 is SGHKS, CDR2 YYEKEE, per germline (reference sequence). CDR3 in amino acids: CASSRNLWDSRNEKLFF. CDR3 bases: TGTGCCAGCAGCCGCAACCTTTGGGACAGCCGAAATGAAAAACTGTTTTTT. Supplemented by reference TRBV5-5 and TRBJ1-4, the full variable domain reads DAGVTQSPTHLIKTRGQQVTLRCSPISGHKSVSWYQQVLGQGPQFIFQYYEKEERGRGNFPDRFSARQFPNYSSELNVNALLLGDSALYLCASSRNLWDSRNEKLFFGSGTQLSVL.

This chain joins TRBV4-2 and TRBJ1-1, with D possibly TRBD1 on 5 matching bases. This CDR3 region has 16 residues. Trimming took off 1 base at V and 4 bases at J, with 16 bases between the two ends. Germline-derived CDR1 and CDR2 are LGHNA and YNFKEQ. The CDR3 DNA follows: TGTGCCAGCAGCCAAGGGGGGACCGCCGGGAGCACTGAAGCTTTCTTT. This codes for CASSQGGTAGSTEAFF.

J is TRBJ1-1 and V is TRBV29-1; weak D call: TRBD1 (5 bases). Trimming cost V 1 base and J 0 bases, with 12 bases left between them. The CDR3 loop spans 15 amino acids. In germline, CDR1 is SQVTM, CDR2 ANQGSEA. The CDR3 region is CSVEGGRALNTEAFF. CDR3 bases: TGCAGCGTTGAAGGGGGCAGGGCGTTGAACACTGAAGCTTTCTTT.

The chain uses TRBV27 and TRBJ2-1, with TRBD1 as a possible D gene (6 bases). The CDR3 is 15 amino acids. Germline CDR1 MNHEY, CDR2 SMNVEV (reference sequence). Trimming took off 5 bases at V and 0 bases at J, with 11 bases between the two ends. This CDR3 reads CASSPDRSSYNEQFF. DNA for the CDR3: TGTGCCAGCAGTCCGGACAGAAGCTCCTACAATGAGCAGTTCTTC.

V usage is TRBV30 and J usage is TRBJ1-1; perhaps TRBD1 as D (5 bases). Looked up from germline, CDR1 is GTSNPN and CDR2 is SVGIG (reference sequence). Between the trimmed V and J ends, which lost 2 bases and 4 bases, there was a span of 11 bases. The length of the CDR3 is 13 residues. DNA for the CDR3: TGTGCCTGGAGTTTGACAGCAAGCACTGAAGCTTTCTTT. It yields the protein CAWSLTASTEAFF.

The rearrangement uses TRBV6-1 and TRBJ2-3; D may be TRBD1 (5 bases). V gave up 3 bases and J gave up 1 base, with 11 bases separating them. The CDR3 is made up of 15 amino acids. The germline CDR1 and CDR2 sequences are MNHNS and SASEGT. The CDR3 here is CASSDQGMGTDTQYF. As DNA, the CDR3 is TGTGCCAGCAGTGACCAGGGAATGGGCACAGATACGCAGTATTTT.

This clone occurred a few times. CDR3 in DNA: TGTGCCAGCAGCCACGGGGGGGCAGGCACAGATACGCAGTATTTT. Translation: CASSHGGAGTDTQYF. V gene TRBV6-5 combines with J gene TRBJ2-3, with 8 bases lining up with TRBD2. The V segment lost 6 bases and the J segment 1 base; nucleotides outside the gene matches: 6. The CDR3 has 15 amino acids. CDR1 and CDR2 from the germline V gene are MNHEY and SVGAGI.

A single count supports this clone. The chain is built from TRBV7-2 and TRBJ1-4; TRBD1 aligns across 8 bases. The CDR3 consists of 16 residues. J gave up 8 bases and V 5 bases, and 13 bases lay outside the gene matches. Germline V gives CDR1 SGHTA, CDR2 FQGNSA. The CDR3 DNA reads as TGTGCCAGCAGCAGCTACCCTCGGACAGGGACCGAAAAACTGTTTTTT. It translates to CASSSYPRTGTEKLFF.

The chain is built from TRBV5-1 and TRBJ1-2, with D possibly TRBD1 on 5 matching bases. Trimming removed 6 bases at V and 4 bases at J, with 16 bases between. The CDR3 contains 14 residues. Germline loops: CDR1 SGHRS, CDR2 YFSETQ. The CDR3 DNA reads TGCGCCAGCACCCGGGGGGACGCTCCCTATGGCTACACCTTC. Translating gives CASTRGDAPYGYTF.

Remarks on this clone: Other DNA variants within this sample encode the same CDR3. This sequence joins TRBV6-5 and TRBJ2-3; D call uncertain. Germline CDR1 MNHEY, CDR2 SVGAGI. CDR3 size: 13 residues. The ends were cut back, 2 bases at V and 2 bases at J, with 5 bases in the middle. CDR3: CASSYGHTDTQYF. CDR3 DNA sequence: TGTGCCAGCAGTTACGGGCACACAGATACGCAGTATTTT.

In nucleotides, the CDR3 is TGTGCCAGCAGCCGATCGGGGGGAGAATACGAGCAGTACTTC. It translates to CASSRSGGEYEQYF. V gene TRBV6-5 combines with J gene TRBJ2-7; TRBD2 agrees at 7 bases. The CDR3 runs 14 residues. Germline assignment: CDR1 MNHEY and CDR2 SVGAGI. V lost 6 bases and J lost 4; bases outside the gene matches: 9.

CDR3 bases: TGTGCCAGCAGCTTAGGACAGGAACGGGGTGGCTACACCTTC. It is translated as CASSLGQERGGYTF. The chain has TRBV7-9 and TRBJ1-2, with D perhaps TRBD1 (6 bases). CDR3 size: 14 residues. Trimming left V 1 base short and J 7 bases short, with 13 bases between. Germline lookup yields CDR1 SEHNR and CDR2 FQNEAQ (reference sequence).

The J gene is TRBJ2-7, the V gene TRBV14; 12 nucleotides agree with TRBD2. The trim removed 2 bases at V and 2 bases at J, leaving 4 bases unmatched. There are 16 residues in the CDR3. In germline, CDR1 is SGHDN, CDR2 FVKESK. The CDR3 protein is CASSQSGLAGTYEQYF. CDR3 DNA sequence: TGTGCCAGCAGCCAATCCGGACTAGCGGGAACCTACGAGCAGTACTTC.

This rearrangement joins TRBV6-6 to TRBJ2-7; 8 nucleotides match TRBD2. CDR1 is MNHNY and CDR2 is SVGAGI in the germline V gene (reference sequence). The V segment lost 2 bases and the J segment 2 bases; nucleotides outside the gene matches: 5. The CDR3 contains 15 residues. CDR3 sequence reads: CASSYQAGAPYEQYF. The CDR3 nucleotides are TGTGCCAGCAGTTACCAAGCGGGGGCCCCCTACGAGCAGTACTTC.

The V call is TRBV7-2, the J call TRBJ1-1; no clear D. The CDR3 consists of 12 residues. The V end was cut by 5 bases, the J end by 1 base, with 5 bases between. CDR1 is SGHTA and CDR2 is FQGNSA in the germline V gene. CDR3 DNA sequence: TGTGCCAGCAGCACGCGGAACACTGAAGCTTTCTTT. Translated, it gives CASSTRNTEAFF.

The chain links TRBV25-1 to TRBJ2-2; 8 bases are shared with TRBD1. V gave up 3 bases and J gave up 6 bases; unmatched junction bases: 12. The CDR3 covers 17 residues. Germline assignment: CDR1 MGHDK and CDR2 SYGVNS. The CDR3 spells CASSEIQGANRAGELFF. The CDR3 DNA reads TGTGCCAGCAGTGAGATCCAGGGGGCCAATAGGGCCGGGGAGCTGTTTTTT. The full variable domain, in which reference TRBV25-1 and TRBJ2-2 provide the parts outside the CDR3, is EADIYQTPRYLVIGTGKKITLECSQTMGHDKMYWYQQDPGMELHLIHYSYGVNSTEKGDLSSESTVSRIRTEHFPLTLESARPSHTSQYLCASSEIQGANRAGELFFGEGSRLTVL.

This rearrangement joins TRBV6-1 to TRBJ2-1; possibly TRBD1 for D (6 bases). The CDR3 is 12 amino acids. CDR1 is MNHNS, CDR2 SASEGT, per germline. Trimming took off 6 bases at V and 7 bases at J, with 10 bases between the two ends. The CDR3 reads CASRQGRNEQFF. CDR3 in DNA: TGTGCCAGCAGACAGGGTCGTAATGAGCAGTTCTTC.

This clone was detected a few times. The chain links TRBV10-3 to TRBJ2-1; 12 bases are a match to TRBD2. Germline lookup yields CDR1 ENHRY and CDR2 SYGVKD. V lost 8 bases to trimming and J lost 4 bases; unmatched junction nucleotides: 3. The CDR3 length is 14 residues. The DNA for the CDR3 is TGTGCCATCTCTAGCGGGGGGGGTTACAATGAGCAGTTCTTC. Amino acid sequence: CAISSGGGYNEQFF.

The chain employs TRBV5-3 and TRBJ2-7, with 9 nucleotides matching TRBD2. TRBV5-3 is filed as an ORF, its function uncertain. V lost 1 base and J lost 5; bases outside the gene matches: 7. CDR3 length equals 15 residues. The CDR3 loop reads CARSLLAGNCHEQYF. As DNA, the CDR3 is TGTGCCAGAAGCTTGCTAGCGGGGAACTGCCACGAGCAGTACTTC.